The following is a T cell receptor beta chain sequence with its context. These data are taken from a study of OX40 agonist ivuxolimab in advanced cancers. Germline V lookup: CDR1 ENHRY, CDR2 SYGVKD. Trimming left V 4 bases short and J 6 bases short, with 13 bases between. The CDR3 has 15 amino acids. Clones were read by immunoSEQ multiplex PCR, and TCRdb kept only the in-frame ones, dropping some. The repertoire consists of 65,000 to 80,000 clones, with approximately 84% occurring once and the leading ten covering roughly 0.53%. The sequencing here drew on CD4+ or CD8+ T cells sorted from blood, taken in a trial of the OX40 agonist ivuxolimab. The gene calls are TRBV10-3 and TRBJ1-6, with D possibly TRBD1 on 6 matching bases. This receptor was identified in an adult with an advanced solid tumor such as melanoma, head and neck, liver or kidney cancer. DNA of the CDR3: TGTGCCATCAGTGGGGCCACAGGGCCTAATTCACCCCTCCACTTT. Protein: CAISGATGPNSPLHF.